In its sample, the clone carrying this T cell receptor (beta chain) was seen many times. Its specificity is not known. The CDR3 length is 15 residues. Germline V gives CDR1 MDHEN, CDR2 SYDVKM. V lost 6 bases, J lost 0 bases, and 12 bases lay in between. iRepertoire HTBI primers and Arm-PCR of CDR3 regions built TCR beta libraries. A single record per CDR3 protein comes from TCRdb applying MiXCR to the multiplex PCR reads. This sample carries 400,000 to 500,000 distinct CDR3 sequences, about 15% of them seen once, and the ten largest clones take 17%. The sample's time point: newly diagnosed GD, antithyroid drugs for less than 3 months. After RNA was extracted from PBMCs, the TCR library was made from it. These data originate in a study of regulatory T cells in long-lasting Graves disease. Study in general: Antithyroid drug use was under 3 months in newly diagnosed Graves' patients. Study-wide points: Compared with new cases, persistent Graves' patients showed reduced TCR diversity. Persistent patients shared more public clonotypes (over 2,500) than new patients (roughly 970).

This same sample was also taken into another study, of T cells in Graves' hyperthyroidism and ophthalmopathy. This second study notes: In making diagnoses, clinical symptoms, serum thyroxine and TRAb, thyroid ultrasound and orbital computed tomography were all used.

Sequenced here: peripheral blood mononuclear cells (PBMCs), sampled at new diagnosis, from a patient treated with antithyroid drugs. The chain carries TRBV28 and TRBJ2-1, with D possibly being TRBD1 (5 bases). The clonotype was recovered from a woman between 50 and 59 years old with Graves disease. CDR3 sequence (DNA): TGTGCCAGCAGGACCCCAGGGTTCTCCTACAATGAGCAGTTCTTC. It yields the protein CASRTPGFSYNEQFF.